What follows describes a single T cell receptor (beta chain). What it binds is unknown. This record belongs to a study of cytomegalovirus exposure and HLA in healthy donors. About the study: The Caucasian-associated ancestry cluster held around 81% of 300 to 450 genotyped donors.

This PCR relied on a set of 60 Vbeta primers and 13 Jbeta primers. TCRdb keeps only in-frame clones here, not all; method: immunoSEQ multiplex PCR. The sample includes approximately 150,000 clones, under 90% of them seen just once. Overall study findings and caveats: There were about 160 TCR beta chains listed as cytomegalovirus-associated. Further analysis, carried out later, found HLA-associated TCR beta chains more clonally expanded than equally common other chains. Generally TCR sequences proved uncommon, though certain public TCRs appeared in numerous donors.

The CDR3 runs 18 residues. CDR1 and CDR2 from the germline V gene are KGHSH and LQKENI. After removal of 4 bases from V and 0 bases from J, the junction contained 4 bases not matched to a gene. The specimen sequenced was PBMCs. This receptor was taken from a young man in good health and CMV-seropositive. The chain uses TRBV18 and TRBJ2-6; the match to TRBD1 covers 12 bases. The CDR3 nucleotides are TGTGCCAGCTCACAACCGGGACAGGGGGCCTCTGGGGCCAACGTCCTGACTTTC. Translation: CASSQPGQGASGANVLTF.